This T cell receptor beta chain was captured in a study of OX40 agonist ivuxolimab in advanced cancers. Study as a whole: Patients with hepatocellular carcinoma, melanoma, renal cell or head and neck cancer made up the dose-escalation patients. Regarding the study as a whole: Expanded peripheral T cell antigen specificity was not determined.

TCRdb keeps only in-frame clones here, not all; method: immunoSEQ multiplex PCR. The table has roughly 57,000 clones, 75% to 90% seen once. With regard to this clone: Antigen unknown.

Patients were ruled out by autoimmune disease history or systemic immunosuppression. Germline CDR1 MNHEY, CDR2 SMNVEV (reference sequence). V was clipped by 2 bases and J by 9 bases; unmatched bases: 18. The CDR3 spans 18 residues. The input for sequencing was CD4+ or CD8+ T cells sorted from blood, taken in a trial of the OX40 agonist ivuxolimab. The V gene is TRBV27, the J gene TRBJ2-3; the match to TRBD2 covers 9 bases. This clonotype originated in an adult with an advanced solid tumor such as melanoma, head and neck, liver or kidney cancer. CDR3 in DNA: TGTGCCAGCAGTTTAACGGGGGGTCTGGCGGGAGGGGCCCGGACGCAGTATTTT. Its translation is CASSLTGGLAGGARTQYF.